This T cell receptor (beta chain) was observed in a study of blood T cell repertoires in COVID-19. On the study more broadly: Samples came from the United States, Italy and Spain, spanning acute and convalescent COVID-19. PBMCs, B-cell-depleted T cells, or T cells provided the cDNA or gDNA that made up the material.

As handled by the study authors: Reference gene primer amplification in the assay estimated nucleated cell counts. Using immunoSEQ multiplex PCR, the repertoire was profiled, and TCRdb retains in-frame clones only, with some absent. V, J and clone size reflect that table, while D and trimming were determined from the DNA. The table includes over 50,000 clones, over 75% detected once. Trimming left V 3 bases short and J 1 base short, with 17 bases between. Germline V CDR1 and CDR2: KGHSH, LQKENI. CDR3 size: 17 residues. Sequenced material: peripheral blood. The rearrangement uses TRBV18 and TRBJ2-3; maybe TRBD2 (6 bases). The source is a human donor in a cohort sampled during active COVID-19. The CDR3 DNA sequence: TGTGCCAGCTCACCCCTAAGGAGGGGCTTGGGCACAGATACGCAGTATTTT. Protein sequence: CASSPLRRGLGTDTQYF.